The 22 T cell receptor beta chains reported below all come from one sample, sequenced in a study of human T cells and chemical hapten exposure. As the library was built, unique molecular identifiers were attached to individual cDNA molecules. TCRdb redid the calling of the reads with MiXCR, one entry per CDR3 protein. The sample lists roughly 3,700 distinct CDR3 sequences; roughly half were seen once. This sample's treatment: therapeutic diphenylcyclopropenone sensitization with weekly scalp DPC. This material consisted of whole blood, taken before DPC sensitization or 2, 6, or about 24 weeks after (not recorded which). All receptors derive from an adult with alopecia areata. Some clones in this sample may be carry-over from other donors' samples. This table probably holds off-target reads from a library built for another chain.

This clonotype occurred a few times. The chain carries TRBV12-3 or TRBV12-4 and TRBJ1-1, with D perhaps matching TRBD1 (5 bases). Trimming removed 3 bases at V and 3 bases at J, with 11 bases between. This CDR3 has 14 residues. As DNA, the CDR3 is TGTGCCAGCAGTTTTGGGGCCGGGGACACTGAAGCTTTCTTT. Protein sequence: CASSFGAGDTEAFF.

This clonotype was counted between two and nine times. The rearrangement links TRBV28 to TRBJ2-5; D is undetermined. This CDR3 region has 14 residues. The V gene's germline CDR1 is MDHEN and CDR2 SYDVKM. The V end lost 4 bases, the J end lost 7 bases, and 16 bases lay between the germline ends. CDR3 DNA: TGTGCCAGCAGTTCCCCAGCGCAGACCTGGACCCAGTACTTC. Amino acid sequence: CASSSPAQTWTQYF.

This chain links TRBV2 with TRBJ1-5, with TRBD1 as a possible D gene (5 bases). This CDR3 spans 20 amino acids. Trimming cost V 7 bases and J 4 bases, with 32 bases left between them. The germline CDR1 and CDR2 sequences are SNHLY and FYNNEI. The chain's CDR3 is CASTPTGYGMRGVGNQPQHF. In DNA, the CDR3 is TGTGCCAGCACCCCTACCGGGTACGGGATGCGGGGGGTCGGGAATCAGCCCCAGCATTTT.

The V call is TRBV18, the J call TRBJ1-3, with TRBD1 identical over 8 bases. The germline V gene encodes CDR1 KGHSH and CDR2 LQKENI. The CDR3 is made up of 16 amino acids. Losses at the gene ends were 0 bases for V and 2 bases for J; bases not matched to a gene: 3. The DNA of the CDR3 is TGTGCCAGCTCACCACCGTCGACAGGGGCTGGAAACACCATATATTTT. Translated, it gives CASSPPSTGAGNTIYF.

The J gene is TRBJ2-1, the V gene TRBV6-1, with 11 bases identical to TRBD2. Germline CDR1 reads MNHNS; CDR2 reads SASEGT. The CDR3 sequence is 14 residues long. Trimming cost V 4 bases and J 9 bases; bases outside gene matches: 5. Written as DNA, the CDR3 is TGTGCCAGCAGTGCGCTAGCGGGAGGCACTGAGCAGTTCTTC. This translates into CASSALAGGTEQFF.

The genes are TRBV12-3 or TRBV12-4 and TRBJ2-4; 9 bases fit TRBD1. This CDR3 region has 13 residues. With V trimmed by 6 bases and J by 11 bases, 8 bases remained unmatched. In nucleotides, the CDR3 is TGTGCCAGCAGCCGCCGGGACAGGGCTGTTCAGTACTTC. Translation: CASSRRDRAVQYF.

The chain couples TRBV5-4 to TRBJ2-2; possibly TRBD1 or TRBD2 for D (5 bases each). V lost 2 bases and J 6 bases, leaving 17 bases between the germline ends. Germline lookup yields CDR1 SGHNT and CDR2 YYREEE (reference sequence). The CDR3 length is 16 residues. The CDR3 DNA reads TGTGCCAGCAGCTTCACTGGTCAGGGAGTCGCCGGGGAGCTGTTTTTT. This gives the protein CASSFTGQGVAGELFF.

The rearrangement uses TRBV5-4 and TRBJ2-2; D gene uncertain. This CDR3 has 14 amino acids. Trimming stripped 0 bases from V and 7 bases from J, with 10 bases between. CDR1 and CDR2 from the germline V gene are SGHNT and YYREEE (reference sequence). The DNA of the CDR3 is TGTGCCAGCAGCTTGGCTGACTTCGGCGGGGAGCTGTTTTTT. This sequence encodes CASSLADFGGELFF.

The genes are TRBV12-3 or TRBV12-4 and TRBJ1-1; D is ambiguous. This CDR3 comprises 13 residues. V was cut by 3 bases and J by 5 bases, with 10 bases left in between. The CDR3 spells CASSFGTRTEAFF. CDR3 nucleotides: TGTGCCAGCAGTTTCGGCACTCGGACTGAAGCTTTCTTT.

In this sample, this clonotype turned up a few times. CDR3 sequence reads: CASSPGTGVAGELFF. In DNA form, the CDR3 reads TGTGCCAGCAGTCCCGGGACAGGGGTTGCCGGGGAGCTGTTTTTT. The chain recombines TRBV28 with TRBJ2-2, with TRBD1 matching over 10 bases. The trim removed 5 bases at V and 6 bases at J, leaving 6 bases unmatched. This CDR3 is built from 15 residues. CDR1 and CDR2 from the germline V gene are MDHEN and SYDVKM.

CDR3 sequence: CASSAPEQETQYF. The CDR3 DNA sequence: TGTGCCAGCAGTGCCCCGGAGCAAGAGACCCAGTACTTC. The chain combines TRBV2 with TRBJ2-5; D remains ambiguous. The V gene lost 4 bases and the J gene lost 2 bases, with 8 bases spanning the gap. The V gene's germline CDR1 is SNHLY and CDR2 FYNNEI. The length of the CDR3 is 13 residues. The full variable domain, its missing parts supplied by reference TRBV2 and TRBJ2-5, is EPEVTQTPSHQVTQMGQEVILRCVPISNHLYFYWYRQILGQKVEFLVSFYNNEISEKSEIFDDQFSVERPDGSNFTLKIRSTKLEDSAMYFCASSAPEQETQYFGPGTRLLVL.

The table lists this clonotype with a few counts. The V gene is TRBV7-2, the J gene TRBJ2-1, with 8 positions matching TRBD2. V shed 4 bases and J 0 bases; nucleotides not matched to a gene: 5. The CDR3 sequence is 16 residues long. The germline gives CDR1 SGHTA, CDR2 FQGNSA. As DNA, the CDR3 is TGTGCCAGCAGCTGGGTAGCGGGGAACTCCTACAATGAGCAGTTCTTC. Amino acids: CASSWVAGNSYNEQFF.

This clonotype came up a few times. The chain recombines TRBV11-3 with TRBJ2-2; D unclear. V was cut by 2 bases and J by 1 base, with 5 bases left in between. Per germline, CDR1 SGHNT and CDR2 YENEEA. The CDR3 extends over 14 amino acids. The CDR3 DNA reads as TGTGCCAGCAGCTTAACGAGGAACACCGGGGAGCTGTTTTTT. Encoded protein: CASSLTRNTGELFF.

In its sample, this clonotype was seen a few times. The chain has TRBV6-2 or TRBV6-3 and TRBJ2-1, with D unresolved. The germline gives CDR1 MNHEY, CDR2 SVGEGT. The CDR3 covers 15 residues. The V end was cut by 2 bases, the J end by 5 bases, with 13 bases between. The CDR3 sequence: CASSYLVSKHNEQFF. The CDR3 DNA reads as TGTGCCAGCAGTTACCTAGTATCAAAACACAATGAGCAGTTCTTC.

The CDR3 loop reads CASSPPAGQNYGYTF. The CDR3 DNA reads TGTGCCAGCTCACCACCGGCCGGGCAAAACTATGGCTACACCTTC. The gene calls are TRBV18 and TRBJ1-2; D is ambiguous. The CDR3 loop spans 15 amino acids. V lost 0 bases, J lost 2 bases, and 10 bases lay in between. Looked up from germline, CDR1 is KGHSH and CDR2 is LQKENI.

This clonotype was detected only a few times. The junction and the germline gene differ at one end; a read error may be behind it. The chain links TRBV15 to TRBJ2-3, with 11 bases matching TRBD2. Germline values: CDR1 LNHNV, CDR2 YYDKDF (reference sequence). There are 16 residues in the CDR3. Written as DNA, the CDR3 is TGTGGCACCAGCGTAGCTAGCGGGAGGCCAAGAGATACGCAGTATTTT. Protein: CGTSVASGRPRDTQYF. Full variable domain (rest looked up from reference TRBV15 and TRBJ2-3): DAMVIQNPRYQVTQFGKPVTLSCSQTLNHNVMYWYQQKSSQAPKLLFHYYDKDFNNEADTPDNFQSRRPNTSFCFLDIRSPGLGDTAMYLCGTSVASGRPRDTQYFGPGTRLTVL.

The chain joins TRBV7-3 to TRBJ2-1, with 9 bases that match TRBD2. The CDR3 has 19 amino acids. CDR1 is SGHTA, CDR2 FQGTGA, per germline. Trimming took 5 bases from V and 0 from J; bases not matched to a gene: 14. This chain's CDR3 is CASSEIAGTSFSSYNEQFF. The CDR3 nucleotides read TGTGCCAGCAGCGAGATTGCCGGGACTAGCTTTAGCTCCTACAATGAGCAGTTCTTC.

This chain joins TRBV18 and TRBJ2-1; 7 nucleotides match TRBD1. V was clipped by 0 bases and J by 9 bases; unmatched bases: 5. This CDR3 region has 14 residues. CDR1 is KGHSH, CDR2 LQKENI, per germline. The CDR3 nucleotides are TGTGCCAGCTCACCACCGGACAGGCAGGGTGAGCAGTTCTTC. Protein: CASSPPDRQGEQFF. The variable domain in full, with the rest retrieved from reference TRBV18 and TRBJ2-1, is NAGVMQNPRHLVRRRGQEARLRCSPMKGHSHVYWYRQLPEEGLKFMVYLQKENIIDESGMPKERFSAEFPKEGPSILRIQQVVRGDSAAYFCASSPPDRQGEQFFGPGTRLTVL.

The genes are TRBV27 and TRBJ2-1, with 9 bases that match TRBD1. The V gene end was trimmed by 5 bases and the J gene end by 7 bases; junction bases not matched to a gene: 9. Per germline, CDR1 MNHEY and CDR2 SMNVEV (reference sequence). CDR3 length equals 15 residues. CDR3 protein: CASSNLGDRANEQFF. CDR3 bases: TGTGCCAGCAGTAATCTGGGGGACAGGGCAAATGAGCAGTTCTTC.

The genes are TRBV25-1 and TRBJ2-2; D unresolved. Germline CDR1 reads MGHDK; CDR2 reads SYGVNS. Trimming removed 1 base from V and 1 base from J, with 7 bases in between. The CDR3 runs to 15 residues. Here the CDR3 reads CASSESVRNTGELFF. As DNA, the CDR3 is TGTGCCAGCAGTGAATCGGTCAGGAACACCGGGGAGCTGTTTTTT. Drawing the rest from reference TRBV25-1 and TRBJ2-2, the complete variable domain is EADIYQTPRYLVIGTGKKITLECSQTMGHDKMYWYQQDPGMELHLIHYSYGVNSTEKGDLSSESTVSRIRTEHFPLTLESARPSHTSQYLCASSESVRNTGELFFGEGSRLTVL.

In its sample, this clonotype ranks as large. The V call is TRBV6-2 or TRBV6-3, the J call TRBJ2-7; unclear D gene. Germline assignment: CDR1 MNHEY and CDR2 SVGEGT. V was pared by 2 bases and J by 3 bases, with 5 bases between. The length of the CDR3 is 12 residues. The CDR3 loop is CASSYAVYEQYF. The CDR3 DNA follows: TGTGCCAGCAGTTACGCAGTCTACGAGCAGTACTTC.

This clonotype was detected only once. The CDR3: CASSARQGSYGEQFF. CDR3 bases: TGTGCCAGCAGCGCCCGACAGGGTAGTTATGGTGAGCAGTTCTTC. The chain carries TRBV9 and TRBJ2-1; 7 nucleotides align to TRBD1. The CDR3 totals 15 residues. The V segment lost 3 bases and the J segment 9 bases; nucleotides outside the gene matches: 12. From germline, CDR1 is SGDLS and CDR2 YYNGEE.